Each of the 6 T cell receptor beta chains below was sequenced from the same sample in a study of cytomegalovirus exposure and HLA in healthy donors. The study ran its PCR with 60 Vbeta and 13 Jbeta primers. Data came from immunoSEQ multiplex PCR; TCRdb stores just in-frame clones and leaves some out. Of roughly 200,000 clones listed, about 13% were seen once; the top ten hold 7.8%. Sequencing was done on a sample of PBMCs. The receptors here all came from a man aged 50 to 59 in good health and CMV-seropositive.

This clone was picked up a small number of times. The chain carries TRBV19 and TRBJ1-2, with D possibly being TRBD1 (5 bases). Germline-derived CDR1 and CDR2 are LNHDA and SQIVND (reference sequence). The CDR3 runs 14 residues. The V end lost 3 bases, the J end lost 1 base, and 9 bases lay between the germline ends. CDR3 loop: CASSMGRVNYGYTF. CDR3 DNA: TGTGCCAGTAGTATGGGGCGTGTTAACTATGGCTACACCTTC.

The V gene is TRBV27, the J gene TRBJ2-3; D possibly corresponds to TRBD1 (6 bases). The CDR3 has 15 amino acids. V gave up 4 bases and J gave up 1 base, with 12 bases separating them. Germline values: CDR1 MNHEY, CDR2 SMNVEV (reference sequence). This chain's CDR3 is CASSSPQGGTDTQYF. The DNA of the CDR3 is TGTGCCAGCAGTTCACCACAGGGAGGCACAGATACGCAGTATTTT.

This clone was detected only a few times. Other DNA sequences in the sample encode the same CDR3. This CDR3 is CATSRDQGNYGYTF. The CDR3 nucleotides are TGTGCCACCAGCAGAGATCAGGGTAACTATGGCTACACCTTC. The J gene is TRBJ1-2, the V gene TRBV15; D is perhaps TRBD1 (5 bases). CDR1 is LNHNV and CDR2 is YYDKDF in the germline V gene (reference sequence). V was pared by 0 bases and J by 1 base, with 6 bases between. The CDR3 is 14 residues long.

This chain links TRBV7-2 with TRBJ1-6; unclear D gene. Trimming left V 5 bases short and J 2 bases short, with 10 bases between. Germline V lookup: CDR1 SGHTA, CDR2 FQGNSA. CDR3 length equals 15 residues. The CDR3 DNA follows: TGTGCCAGCAGCCCCAGTAGCACCTATAATTCACCCCTCCACTTT. Translating gives CASSPSSTYNSPLHF.

The CDR3 reads CASSHGQPPTNEKLFF. The CDR3 coding sequence is TGCGCCAGCAGCCACGGACAGCCCCCAACTAATGAAAAACTGTTTTTT. The chain is built from TRBV5-1 and TRBJ1-4, with a weak D call TRBD1 (6 bases). V shed 4 bases and J shed 0 bases, with 13 bases lying between them. Germline-derived CDR1 and CDR2 are SGHRS and YFSETQ. The CDR3 extends over 16 amino acids.

Of note for this clone: The missing conserved phenylalanine or tryptophan at the end of this CDR3 makes a read error likely. The DNA is left out, because the CDR3 cannot be placed on it with certainty; the CDR3 is given as TCRdb lists it. The CDR3 region is CASSINRGNQPKHL. J is TRBJ1-5 and V is TRBV19. The CDR3 totals 14 residues, both ends included. Germline V CDR1 and CDR2: LNHDA, SQIVND (reference sequence).